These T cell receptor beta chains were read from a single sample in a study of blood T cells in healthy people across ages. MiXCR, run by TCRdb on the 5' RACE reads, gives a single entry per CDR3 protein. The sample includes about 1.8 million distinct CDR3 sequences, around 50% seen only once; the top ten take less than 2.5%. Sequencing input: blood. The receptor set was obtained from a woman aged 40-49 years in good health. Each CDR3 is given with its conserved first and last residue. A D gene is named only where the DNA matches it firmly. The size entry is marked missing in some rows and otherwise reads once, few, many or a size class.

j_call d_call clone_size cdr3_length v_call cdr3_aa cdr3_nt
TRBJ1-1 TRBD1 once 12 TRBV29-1 CSAKDRNTGAFF TGCAGCGCGAAGGACAGGAACACTGGAGCTTTCTTT
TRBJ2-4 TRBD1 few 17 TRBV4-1 CASSQADARGAKNIQYF TGCGCCAGCAGCCAAGCAGACGCCAGGGGGGCCAAAAACATTCAGTACTTC
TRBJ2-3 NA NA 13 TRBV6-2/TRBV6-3 CASSSRGLDTQYF TGTGCCAGCAGTTCTCGGGGATTAGATACGCAGTATTTT
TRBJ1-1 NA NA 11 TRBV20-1 CSASANTEAFF TGCAGTGCTAGCGCTAACACTGAAGCTTTCTTT
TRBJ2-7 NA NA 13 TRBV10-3 CASGPQGPHEQYF TGTGCCAGCGGTCCCCAGGGGCCCCACGAGCAGTACTTC
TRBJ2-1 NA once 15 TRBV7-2 CASSSTGTPNNEQFF TGTGCCAGCAGCTCCACCGGGACTCCTAACAATGAGCAGTTCTTC
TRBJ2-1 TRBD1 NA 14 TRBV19 CASSIGQGANEQFF TGTGCCAGTAGTATCGGCCAGGGGGCAAATGAGCAGTTCTTC
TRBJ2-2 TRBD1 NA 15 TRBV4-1 CASTGGQGTTGELFF TGCGCCAGCACCGGGGGACAGGGTACGACCGGGGAGCTGTTTTTT
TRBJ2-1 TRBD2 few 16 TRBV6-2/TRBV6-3 CASSWDSGGSYNEQFF TGTGCCAGCAGTTGGGACAGCGGGGGGTCATACAATGAGCAGTTCTTC
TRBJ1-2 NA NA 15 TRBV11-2 CASSFRVLANYGYTF TGTGCCAGCAGCTTCAGGGTCCTGGCTAACTATGGCTACACCTTC
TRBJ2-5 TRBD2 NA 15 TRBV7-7 CASSLSGLAGETQYF TGTGCTAGCAGCTTATCTGGACTAGCGGGCGAGACCCAGTACTTC
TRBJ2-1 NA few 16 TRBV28 CASSSRTVSSYNEQFF TGTGCCAGCAGTTCCAGGACGGTTAGCTCCTACAATGAGCAGTTCTTC
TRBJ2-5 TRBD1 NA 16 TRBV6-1 CASRETGLEGKETQYF TGTGCCAGCAGGGAGACAGGGTTAGAGGGTAAAGAGACCCAGTACTTC
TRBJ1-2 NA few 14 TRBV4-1 CASSQEPTQGGYTF TGCGCCAGCAGCCAAGAGCCTACCCAAGGGGGCTACACCTTC
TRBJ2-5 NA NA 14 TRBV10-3 CAISESGRNNEQYF TGTGCCATCAGTGAGTCGGGCCGGAACAATGAGCAGTACTTC
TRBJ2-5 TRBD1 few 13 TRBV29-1 CSVSRGLGETQYF TGCAGCGTTTCCAGGGGGCTTGGAGAGACCCAGTACTTC
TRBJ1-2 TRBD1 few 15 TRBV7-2 CASSRPRTGKEGYTF TGTGCCAGCAGCCGCCCCCGGACAGGCAAGGAGGGCTACACCTTC
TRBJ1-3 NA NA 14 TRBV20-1 CSAPRDSLRGTIYF TGCAGTGCCCCCCGGGACTCTCTGAGGGGCACCATATATTTT
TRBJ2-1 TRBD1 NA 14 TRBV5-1 CASSLRTGADEQFF TGCGCCAGCAGCCTGCGGACAGGGGCGGATGAGCAGTTCTTC
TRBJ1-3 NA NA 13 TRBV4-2 CASSQESQDTIYF TGTGCCAGCAGCCAAGAAAGCCAGGACACCATATATTTT
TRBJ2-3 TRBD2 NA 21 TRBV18 CASSPVEGVAGTENSTDTQYF TGTGCCAGCTCACCAGTCGAGGGAGTAGCGGGGACGGAAAACAGCACAGATACGCAGTATTTT
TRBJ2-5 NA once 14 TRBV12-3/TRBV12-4 CASSSTGFSETQYF TGTGCCAGCAGTTCCACCGGGTTCTCGGAGACCCAGTACTTC
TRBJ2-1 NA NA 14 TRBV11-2 CASSLLSGANEQFF TGTGCCAGCAGCTTACTCTCGGGGGCCAATGAGCAGTTCTTC
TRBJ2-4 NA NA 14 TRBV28 CASSPPGRLGEQYF TGTGCCAGCAGTCCTCCGGGACGGCTGGGGGAGCAGTACTTC
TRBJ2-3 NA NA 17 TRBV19 CASSPTGTSLRGVTQYF TGTGCCAGTAGTCCTACCGGGACTTCCCTTCGCGGGGTTACGCAGTATTTT
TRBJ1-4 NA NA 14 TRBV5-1 CASSMSGASEKLFF TGCGCCAGCAGCATGTCGGGGGCCAGTGAAAAACTGTTTTTT
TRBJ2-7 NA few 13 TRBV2 CASSPVAPYEQYF TGTGCCAGCAGCCCGGTGGCCCCCTACGAGCAGTACTTC
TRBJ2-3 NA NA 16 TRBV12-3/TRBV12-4 CASSLLPGELGDTQYF TGTGCCAGCAGTTTACTCCCGGGGGAATTGGGAGATACGCAGTATTTT
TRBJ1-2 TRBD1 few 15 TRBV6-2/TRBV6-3 CASSSPHGTEYGYTF TGTGCCAGCAGTTCCCCGCACGGGACAGAATATGGCTACACCTTC
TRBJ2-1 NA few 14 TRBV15 CATSRDRSVSEQFF TGTGCCACCAGCAGAGATAGAAGTGTTAGTGAGCAGTTCTTC
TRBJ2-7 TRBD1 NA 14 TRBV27 CASRIRQGSYEQYF TGTGCCAGCAGAATACGACAGGGCTCCTACGAGCAGTACTTC
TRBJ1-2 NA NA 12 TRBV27 CASSFVGWGITF NA
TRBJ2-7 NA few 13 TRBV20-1 CSADLVGSYEQYF TGCAGTGCTGACCTGGTCGGCTCCTACGAGCAGTACTTC
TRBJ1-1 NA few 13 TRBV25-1 CASNGGHDTEAFF TGTGCCAGCAATGGGGGGCATGACACTGAAGCTTTCTTT
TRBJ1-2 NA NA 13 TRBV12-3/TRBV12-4 CASSLSDAYGYTF TGTGCCAGCAGTTTATCGGATGCCTATGGCTACACCTTC
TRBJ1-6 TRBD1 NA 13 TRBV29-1 CSVQTGRNSPLHF TGCAGCGTACAGACAGGGAGGAATTCACCCCTCCACTTT
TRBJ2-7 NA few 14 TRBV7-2 CASSLGGLWYEQYF TGTGCCAGCAGCTTAGGCGGCCTATGGTACGAGCAGTACTTC
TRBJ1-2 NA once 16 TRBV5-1 CASSPTQERYNYGYTF TGCGCCAGCAGCCCGACACAGGAGAGATATAACTATGGCTACACCTTC
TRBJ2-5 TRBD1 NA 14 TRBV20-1 CSARPGQKLGTQYF TGCAGTGCTAGGCCGGGACAGAAATTGGGGACCCAGTACTTC
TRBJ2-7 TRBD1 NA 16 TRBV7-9 CTSSLAGGLIPYEQYF TGTACCAGCAGCTTAGCAGGGGGCCTTATCCCCTACGAGCAGTACTTC
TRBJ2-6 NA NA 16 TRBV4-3 CASSQGAIAGANVLTF TGCGCCAGCAGCCAAGGGGCCATCGCTGGGGCCAACGTCCTGACTTTC
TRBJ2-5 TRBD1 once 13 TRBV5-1 CASSAGTGGKQYF TGCGCCAGCAGCGCCGGGACAGGGGGCAAGCAGTACTTC
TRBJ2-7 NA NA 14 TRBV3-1 CASSQGAMAYEQYF TGTGCCAGCAGCCAAGGCGCAATGGCCTACGAGCAGTACTTC
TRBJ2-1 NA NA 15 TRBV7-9 CASNKGPASYNEQFF TGTGCCAGCAATAAGGGGCCCGCCTCCTACAATGAGCAGTTCTTC
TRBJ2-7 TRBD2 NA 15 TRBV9 CASSVSSGGPYEQYF TGTGCCAGCAGCGTCAGTAGCGGGGGACCCTACGAGCAGTACTTC
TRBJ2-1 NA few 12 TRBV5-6 CASSGGSREQFF TGTGCCAGCAGCGGGGGAAGTCGGGAGCAGTTCTTC
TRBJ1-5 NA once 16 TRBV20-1 CSAARGKGWRNQPQHF TGCAGTGCTGCTAGAGGTAAAGGGTGGCGCAATCAGCCCCAGCATTTT